A single sample gave rise to the 14 T cell receptor beta chains below, sequenced in a study of vaccination effects on CD4 cells after COVID-19. Antigens of these TCRs are unknown. ViraFEST used viral peptide pools to expand antigen-specific CD4+ T cells before sequencing. Investigators separated out CD4+ T cells once approximately 9 days of culture had passed. The person had PCR-confirmed SARS-CoV-2 infection between March and December 2020. The repertoire was sequenced with immunoSEQ multiplex PCR; TCRdb's copy has only in-frame clones and lacks some. Here the sample spans tens of thousands of clones, around 82% being singletons. Here the sequenced sample was CD4+ T cells from PBMCs cultured with HIV peptides, taken before COVID-19 vaccination. Subset given: HIV-1 Nef peptide pool negative control/reference culture. The receptors derive from a human donor who had a prior SARS-CoV-2 infection.

The CDR3 reads CSASSSAYNEQFF. The CDR3, as DNA: TGCAGTGCTAGTTCTAGCGCGTACAATGAGCAGTTCTTC. The chain has TRBV20-1 and TRBJ2-1; the D gene is possibly TRBD2 (6 bases). Germline V gene sequence: CDR1 DFQATT, CDR2 SNEGSKA (reference sequence). The CDR3 sequence is 13 residues long. V lost 3 bases and J 4 bases, leaving 10 bases between the germline ends.

This chain connects TRBV11-3 to TRBJ2-7, with 12 bases matching TRBD2. Germline V gene sequence: CDR1 SGHNT, CDR2 YENEEA. The CDR3 sequence is 14 residues long. Losses at the gene ends were 5 bases for V and 12 bases for J; bases not matched to a gene: 11. The DNA of the CDR3 is TGTGCCAGCAGCCCCTCGACTAGCGGGAGAAGGAGGTACTTC. This translates into CASSPSTSGRRRYF.

The chain employs TRBV9 and TRBJ2-5; no clear D gene. Germline V gives CDR1 SGDLS, CDR2 YYNGEE. There are 13 residues in the CDR3. V lost 4 bases, J lost 0 bases, and 7 bases lay in between. The CDR3 reads CASSRQYQETQYF. DNA of the CDR3: TGTGCCAGCAGCAGGCAGTACCAAGAGACCCAGTACTTC.

The chain combines TRBV5-4 with TRBJ1-2; 8 bases are a match to TRBD1. The CDR3 contains 12 residues. Trimming took 0 bases from V and 8 from J; bases not matched to a gene: 0. Germline loops: CDR1 SGHNT, CDR2 YYREEE (reference sequence). The DNA of the CDR3 is TGTGCCAGCAGCTTGGACAGGGGGGGCTACACCTTC. Protein: CASSLDRGGYTF.

CDR3 nucleotide sequence: TGTGCCAGCAGTTACTCATCTCGCGGGGCCACAGATACGCAGTATTTT. Protein: CASSYSSRGATDTQYF. The V call is TRBV6-5, the J call TRBJ2-3, with D perhaps matching TRBD2 (6 bases). The germline V gene encodes CDR1 MNHEY and CDR2 SVGAGI. The V and J ends lost 0 bases and 2 bases respectively, with 12 bases between them. The CDR3 totals 16 residues.

The chain employs TRBV4-3 and TRBJ1-4; D not resolved. CDR1 LGHNA and CDR2 YSLEER come from the germline V gene. This CDR3 is 16 amino acids long. The germline V and J ends were trimmed by 0 bases and 3 bases, with 11 bases remaining between them. CDR3: CASSQDVGFANEKLFF. The CDR3 DNA sequence: TGCGCCAGCAGCCAAGATGTGGGATTTGCTAATGAAAAACTGTTTTTT.

J is TRBJ2-3 and V is TRBV4-1; TRBD1 aligns across 9 bases. V lost 1 base to trimming and J lost 1 base; unmatched junction nucleotides: 6. CDR3 length: 17 residues. Germline lookup yields CDR1 MGHRA and CDR2 YSYEKL. The DNA for the CDR3 is TGCGCCAGCAGCCAAGTCCTCGGGACAGGGCGCACAGATACGCAGTATTTT. It is translated as CASSQVLGTGRTDTQYF.

There are a few counts of this clone. V and J are TRBV14 and TRBJ2-7; 10 bases agree with TRBD1. The V gene end was trimmed by 0 bases and the J gene end by 9 bases; junction bases not matched to a gene: 11. Per the germline V gene, CDR1 is SGHDN and CDR2 is FVKESK. There are 16 residues in the CDR3. CDR3 sequence (DNA): TGTGCCAGCAGCCAAGAGTTTGGACAGGGGGAAATCATGCAGTACTTC. This encodes CASSQEFGQGEIMQYF.

This rearrangement joins TRBV5-4 to TRBJ2-7; 10 bases are a match to TRBD1. The CDR3 covers 14 residues. Germline lookup yields CDR1 SGHNT and CDR2 YYREEE (reference sequence). V lost 3 bases and J lost 2; bases outside the gene matches: 2. CDR3 in amino acids: CASSSGTGAYEQYF. CDR3 nucleotides: TGTGCCAGCAGCTCCGGGACAGGGGCCTACGAGCAGTACTTC. The variable domain in full, completed from reference TRBV5-4 and TRBJ2-7, reads ETGVTQSPTHLIKTRGQQVTLRCSSQSGHNTVSWYQQALGQGPQFIFQYYREEENGRGNFPPRFSGLQFPNYSSELNVNALELDDSALYLCASSSGTGAYEQYFGPGTRLTVT.

The chain joins TRBV9 to TRBJ2-5, with 10 positions matching TRBD1. In germline, CDR1 is SGDLS, CDR2 YYNGEE. The CDR3 is 14 amino acids. The V and J ends lost 4 bases and 3 bases, in that order; junction bases with no gene match: 3. The CDR3 here is CASSPGQGKETQYF. The CDR3 DNA reads TGTGCCAGCAGCCCGGGACAGGGGAAAGAGACCCAGTACTTC.

J is TRBJ1-2 and V is TRBV6-1; perhaps TRBD1 as D (5 bases). This CDR3 has 17 residues. Trimming shortened V by 3 bases and J by 0 bases, and 17 bases separated the two germline ends. Germline assignment: CDR1 MNHNS and CDR2 SASEGT. CDR3 loop: CASSEGWTGLPNYGYTF. The CDR3 DNA is TGTGCCAGCAGTGAGGGGTGGACGGGGCTTCCTAACTATGGCTACACCTTC.

This clone was found once. V and J are TRBV5-1 and TRBJ2-7, with 9 nucleotides matching TRBD1. V dropped 4 bases and J dropped 3; count of bases not matched to a gene: 5. The CDR3 consists of 14 residues. Germline values: CDR1 SGHRS, CDR2 YFSETQ. In DNA, the CDR3 is TGCGCCAGCAGCCGGGACAGGGCTGTCTACGAGCAGTACTTC. It codes for CASSRDRAVYEQYF. The full variable domain, completed using reference TRBV5-1 and TRBJ2-7, is KAGVTQTPRYLIKTRGQQVTLSCSPISGHRSVSWYQQTPGQGLQFLFEYFSETQRNKGNFPGRFSGRQFSNSRSEMNVSTLELGDSALYLCASSRDRAVYEQYFGPGTRLTVT.

This clone came up a few times. This chain links TRBV19 with TRBJ1-6; D is uncertain. The ends were cut back, 3 bases at V and 7 bases at J, with 13 bases in the middle. This CDR3 region has 15 residues. Looked up from germline, CDR1 is LNHDA and CDR2 is SQIVND (reference sequence). DNA of the CDR3: TGTGCCAGTAGTATCAGCCCTCCGGGGAATTCACCCCTCCACTTT. It is translated as CASSISPPGNSPLHF.

The chain has TRBV18 and TRBJ2-5, with D hard to call. The CDR3 extends over 16 amino acids. Germline CDR1 and CDR2: KGHSH and LQKENI. V was shortened by 3 bases and J by 1 base, with 15 bases between the two germline ends. The CDR3 coding sequence is TGTGCCAGCTCACCTCAACGGATCCTAGTCCAAGAGACCCAGTACTTC. It codes for CASSPQRILVQETQYF.